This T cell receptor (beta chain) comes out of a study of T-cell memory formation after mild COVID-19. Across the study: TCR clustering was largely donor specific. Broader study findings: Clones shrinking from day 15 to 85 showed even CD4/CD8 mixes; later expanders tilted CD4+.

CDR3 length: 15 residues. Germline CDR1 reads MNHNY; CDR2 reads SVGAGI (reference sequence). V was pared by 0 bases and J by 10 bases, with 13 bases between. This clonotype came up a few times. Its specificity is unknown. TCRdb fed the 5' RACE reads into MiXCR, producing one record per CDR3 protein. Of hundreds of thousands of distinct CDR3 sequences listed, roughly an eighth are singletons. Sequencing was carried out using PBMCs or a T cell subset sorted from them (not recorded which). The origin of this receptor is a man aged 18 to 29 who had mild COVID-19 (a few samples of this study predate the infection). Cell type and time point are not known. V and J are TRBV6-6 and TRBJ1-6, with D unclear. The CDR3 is CASSYSELDRSPLHF. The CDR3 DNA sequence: TGTGCCAGCAGTTACTCGGAGTTAGATAGGTCACCCCTCCACTTT.